This is a list of T cell receptor beta chains from one sample in a study of molecular identifiers for immune sequencing clone quantification. TCRdb re-called the PCR reads through MiXCR, storing one row per CDR3 protein. The profile shows hundreds of thousands of distinct CDR3 sequences, roughly 23% of them singletons. Material for sequencing was naive CD8+ T cells from blood, with Jurkat cell RNA spiked in. These receptors were obtained from a human donor in good health. Some libraries in this study had Jurkat cell RNA spiked in. Both conserved end residues are part of each CDR3. Each record gives: V gene, clone size, J gene, D gene, CDR3 protein, CDR3 DNA. D genes are given only for firm matches. The size of a clone is reported for some rows only, either as once, few or many, or as a class for expanded clones.

>TRBV6-6|many|TRBJ1-1|-
CASSYADQNTEAFF
TGTGCCAGCAGTTACGCGGATCAGAACACTGAAGCTTTCTTT
>TRBV12-3/TRBV12-4|few|TRBJ2-7|TRBD1
CASRTGARNSYEQYF
TGTGCCAGCAGAACAGGGGCCCGCAACTCCTACGAGCAGTACTTC
>TRBV28|many|TRBJ1-5|-
CASSWAITPYQPQHF
TGTGCCAGCAGTTGGGCCATTACCCCCTATCAGCCCCAGCATTTT
>TRBV12-3/TRBV12-4|many|TRBJ1-2|-
CASSPLVNYGYTF
TGTGCCAGCAGCCCGCTGGTTAACTATGGCTACACCTTC
>TRBV13|many|TRBJ2-5|-
CASSLGPGVHQETQYF
TGTGCCAGCAGCTTGGGCCCAGGGGTTCACCAAGAGACCCAGTACTTC
>TRBV30|few|TRBJ2-3|TRBD2
CAWGLAGGTTDTQYF
TGTGCCTGGGGACTAGCGGGGGGGACCACAGATACGCAGTATTTT
>TRBV4-2|many|TRBJ2-5|-
CASSQGRGETQYF
TGTGCCAGCAGCCAAGGTCGGGGGGAGACCCAGTACTTC
>TRBV20-1|many|TRBJ1-1|-
CSARTSPNTEAFF
TGCAGTGCTCGGACATCTCCGAACACTGAAGCTTTCTTT
>TRBV6-2/TRBV6-3|-|TRBJ2-1|TRBD2
CASSYGSGGIYDEQFF
TGTGCCAGCAGTTATGGGAGCGGGGGTATCTACGATGAGCAGTTCTTC
>TRBV7-9|-|TRBJ1-1|TRBD1
CASSLLQGVYTEAFF
TGTGCCAGCAGCCTCCTACAGGGGGTTTACACTGAAGCTTTCTTT
>TRBV12-5|many|TRBJ1-1|-
CASGLGDSEAFF
TGTGCTAGTGGTTTGGGAGACAGTGAAGCTTTCTTT
>TRBV24-1|few|TRBJ2-2|-
CATSDWGPLGTGELFF
TGTGCCACCAGTGATTGGGGCCCTCTCGGGACCGGGGAGCTGTTTTTT
>TRBV7-2|many|TRBJ2-1|-
CASSIYLGAYNEQFF
TGTGCCAGCAGCATTTACTTGGGGGCTTACAATGAGCAGTTCTTC
>TRBV6-2/TRBV6-3|many|TRBJ2-3|TRBD1
CASSYATLTGVRSDTQYF
TGTGCCAGCAGTTACGCAACTCTGACAGGGGTTCGATCAGATACGCAGTATTTT
>TRBV19|-|TRBJ1-1|-
CASSIHQGPYTEAFF
TGTGCCAGTAGTATTCATCAGGGGCCGTACACTGAAGCTTTCTTT
>TRBV27|many|TRBJ1-1|TRBD1
CASSLFTGDVTEAFF
TGTGCCAGCAGTTTATTTACAGGGGACGTCACTGAAGCTTTCTTT
>TRBV6-5|many|TRBJ2-7|TRBD2
CASSSGVGAYEQYF
TGTGCCAGCTCTAGCGGTGTAGGGGCGTACGAGCAGTACTTC
>TRBV21-1|-|TRBJ2-7|-
CASSKVSGTADERYF
TGTGCCAGCAGCAAAGTGAGCGGTACGGCCGACGAGCGGTACTTC
>TRBV19|-|TRBJ1-1|TRBD1
CASITRTGLTEAFF
TGTGCCAGTATCACTAGGACAGGGCTCACTGAAGCTTTCTTT
>TRBV5-1|-|TRBJ1-1|-
CASSLGGSMNTEAFF
TGCGCCAGCAGCTTGGGTGGCAGCATGAACACTGAAGCTTTCTTT
>TRBV20-1|-|TRBJ2-1|TRBD1
CSARGGTAQYPDYNEQFF
TGCAGTGCTAGAGGTGGGACAGCGCAATATCCTGATTACAATGAGCAGTTCTTC
>TRBV4-3|-|TRBJ1-2|-
CASSQDITGGGYGYTF
TGCGCCAGCAGCCAAGATATAACGGGGGGAGGATATGGCTACACCTTC
>TRBV19|-|TRBJ1-1|TRBD1
CASTIYPTGTEAFF
TGTGCCAGTACCATCTACCCGACAGGGACTGAAGCTTTCTTT
>TRBV20-1|-|TRBJ2-7|-
CSARASWESSCEQYF
TGCAGTGCTAGAGCCTCATGGGAGAGCTCCTGCGAGCAGTACTTC
>TRBV6-5|few|TRBJ2-7|-
CASSYIGTRSYEQYF
TGTGCCAGCAGTTATATTGGGACTCGATCTTACGAGCAGTACTTC
>TRBV19|many|TRBJ1-2|-
CASSIELDYTF
TGTGCCAGTAGTATAGAATTGGACTACACCTTC
>TRBV11-2|few|TRBJ2-1|-
CASSFFGNEQFF
TGTGCCAGCAGCTTCTTTGGCAATGAGCAGTTCTTC
>TRBV6-2/TRBV6-3|few|TRBJ1-1|-
CASTRQVNTEAFF
TGTGCCAGCACCCGACAGGTGAACACTGAAGCTTTCTTT
>TRBV20-1|few|TRBJ2-7|TRBD2
CSARDGRESYEQYF
TGCAGTGCTAGAGACGGGAGGGAATCCTACGAGCAGTACTTC
>TRBV3-1|-|TRBJ2-1|TRBD2
CASSPDSGKIDEQFF
TGTGCCAGCAGCCCTGATAGCGGGAAGATCGATGAGCAGTTCTTC
>TRBV2|few|TRBJ2-7|-
CASSGGDTVYEQYF
TGTGCCAGCAGTGGGGGAGATACCGTTTACGAGCAGTACTTC
>TRBV27|-|TRBJ2-4|TRBD2
CASSLRLAGGGAKNIQHF
TGTGCCAGCAGTCTGAGACTAGCGGGAGGGGGTGCCAAAAACATTCAGCACTTC
>TRBV6-2/TRBV6-3|-|TRBJ1-5|-
CASSEECSNQPQHF
TGTGCCAGCAGTGAAGAATGTAGCAATCAGCCCCAGCATTTT
>TRBV2|-|TRBJ1-4|TRBD1
CASTNYDRGYEKLFF
TGTGCCAGCACCAACTACGACAGGGGATACGAAAAACTGTTTTTT
>TRBV20-1|many|TRBJ2-7|-
CSARDPRATSSYEQYF
TGCAGTGCTAGAGATCCCCGAGCTACGAGCTCCTACGAGCAGTACTTC
>TRBV6-6|many|TRBJ1-2|TRBD1
CASSNEGAREVHGYTF
TGTGCCAGCAGCAACGAGGGGGCGCGGGAAGTTCATGGCTACACCTTC
>TRBV12-3/TRBV12-4|few|TRBJ2-7|-
CASSLGGPGSSYEQYF
TGTGCCAGCAGTTTAGGGGGTCCGGGCAGCTCCTACGAGCAGTACTTC
>TRBV7-8|-|TRBJ1-3|-
CASSPGRGSGTTIYF
TGTGCCAGCAGCCCGGGGCGGGGTTCTGGAACCACCATATATTTT
>TRBV20-1|many|TRBJ1-4|TRBD1
CSATGGPNEKLFF
TGCAGTGCTACAGGGGGCCCAAATGAAAAACTGTTTTTT
>TRBV18|few|TRBJ1-4|TRBD1
CASSPPDRGGEKLFF
TGTGCCAGCTCACCGCCTGACAGGGGTGGCGAAAAACTGTTTTTT
>TRBV18|many|TRBJ2-3|-
CASSPHGSETDTQYF
TGTGCCAGCTCACCCCACGGGAGTGAAACAGATACGCAGTATTTT
>TRBV3-1|few|TRBJ1-4|-
CASSQGSVDEKLFF
TGTGCCAGCAGCCAAGGATCTGTCGATGAAAAACTGTTTTTT
>TRBV4-3|few|TRBJ2-2|-
CASSQDPGRTNTGELFF
TGCGCCAGCAGCCAAGATCCCGGGCGTACGAACACCGGGGAGCTGTTTTTT
>TRBV7-9|once|TRBJ2-1|TRBD2
CASSPRASGISEQFF
TGTGCCAGCAGTCCTAGGGCTAGCGGGATCAGTGAGCAGTTCTTC
>TRBV6-1|-|TRBJ1-5|TRBD1
CASTWTPGGGTQPQHF
TGTGCCAGCACCTGGACACCAGGGGGCGGCACTCAGCCCCAGCATTTT
>TRBV27|few|TRBJ2-3|TRBD2
CASSLWRGSVTDTQYF
TGTGCCAGCAGTTTATGGCGCGGGAGTGTTACAGATACGCAGTATTTT